These T cell receptor beta chains were read from a single sample in a study of T cell responses to AZD1222 COVID-19 vaccine. Here immunoSEQ multiplex PCR was the method, and the copy in TCRdb shows in-frame clones only, minus some. The table lists 150,000 to 200,000 clones, 85% to 95% of them singletons, with over 7.5% in the top ten. The sample in question was peripheral blood, obtained on day 0 of AZD1222 vaccination. The receptors originated from an adult in good health. Both conserved end residues are part of each CDR3. A D gene is named only where the DNA matches it firmly. Only part of the rows carry a size: once, few, many, or a class if the clone is expanded.

v_gene,d_gene,j_gene,abundance,CDR3nt,CDR3aa
TRBV7-4,NA,TRBJ1-4,NA,TGTGCCAGCAGCCCCTCTAATGAAAAACTGTTTTTT,CASSPSNEKLFF
TRBV11-2,TRBD1,TRBJ1-6,NA,TGTGCCAGCCGCTCGGACAGGACCAATTCACCCCTCCACTTT,CASRSDRTNSPLHF
TRBV27,TRBD1,TRBJ1-1,NA,TGTGCCAGCAGTCCTGGACAGGGGACGACTGAAGCTTTCTTT,CASSPGQGTTEAFF
TRBV30,TRBD1,TRBJ1-2,NA,TGTGCCTGGAGTGTACTCCAGGGGGCTTATGGCTACACCTTC,CAWSVLQGAYGYTF
TRBV5-1,NA,TRBJ1-3,NA,TGCGCCAGCAGCTTGGATGGCCGCGGAAACACCATATATTTT,CASSLDGRGNTIYF
TRBV28,NA,TRBJ1-6,NA,TGTGCCAGCAGGAACATGGAGAATTCACCCCTCCACTTT,CASRNMENSPLHF
TRBV9,TRBD1,TRBJ1-4,NA,TGTGCCAGCAGCTTAAGCGGGGACAGGGGCTTTGGAGAAAAACTGTTTTTT,CASSLSGDRGFGEKLFF
TRBV28,NA,TRBJ2-3,NA,TGTGCCAGCAGTTCCTTAGCGGCACGGGGGCCAGATACGCAGTATTTT,CASSSLAARGPDTQYF
TRBV19,NA,TRBJ1-1,NA,TGTGCCAGTAGTATTCCTGTAGGGGCGAGCACTGAAGCTTTCTTT,CASSIPVGASTEAFF
TRBV27,TRBD1,TRBJ1-2,NA,TGTGCCAGCAGGACAGGGTCTCTTTATGGCTACACCTTC,CASRTGSLYGYTF
TRBV4-3,NA,TRBJ1-2,NA,TGCGCCAGCAGCCAAGAACGCGAATATGGCTACACCTTC,CASSQEREYGYTF
TRBV9,NA,TRBJ1-3,NA,TGTGCCAGCAGCCGCGGAGAAGGCAGGGGAGGAAACACCATATATTTT,CASSRGEGRGGNTIYF
TRBV7-2,NA,TRBJ2-7,once,TGTGCCAGCAGCTTAGTTTTGGGTGGGGGATCCTACGAGCAGTACTTC,CASSLVLGGGSYEQYF
TRBV5-1,NA,TRBJ2-2,NA,TGCGCCAGCAGCCCCACCAGGATCAACACCGGGGAGCTGTTTTTT,CASSPTRINTGELFF
TRBV10-3,TRBD2,TRBJ2-7,NA,TGTGCCATCAGGACGGGACTAGCGGGAGTGCAGACAACCTACGAGCAGTACTTC,CAIRTGLAGVQTTYEQYF
TRBV21-1,NA,TRBJ2-1,NA,TGTGCCAGCAGCAAAAGGATCGAGACTAGCGGGAGTCGGGCCCCTGGTGAGCAGTTCTTC,CASSKRIETSGSRAPGEQFF